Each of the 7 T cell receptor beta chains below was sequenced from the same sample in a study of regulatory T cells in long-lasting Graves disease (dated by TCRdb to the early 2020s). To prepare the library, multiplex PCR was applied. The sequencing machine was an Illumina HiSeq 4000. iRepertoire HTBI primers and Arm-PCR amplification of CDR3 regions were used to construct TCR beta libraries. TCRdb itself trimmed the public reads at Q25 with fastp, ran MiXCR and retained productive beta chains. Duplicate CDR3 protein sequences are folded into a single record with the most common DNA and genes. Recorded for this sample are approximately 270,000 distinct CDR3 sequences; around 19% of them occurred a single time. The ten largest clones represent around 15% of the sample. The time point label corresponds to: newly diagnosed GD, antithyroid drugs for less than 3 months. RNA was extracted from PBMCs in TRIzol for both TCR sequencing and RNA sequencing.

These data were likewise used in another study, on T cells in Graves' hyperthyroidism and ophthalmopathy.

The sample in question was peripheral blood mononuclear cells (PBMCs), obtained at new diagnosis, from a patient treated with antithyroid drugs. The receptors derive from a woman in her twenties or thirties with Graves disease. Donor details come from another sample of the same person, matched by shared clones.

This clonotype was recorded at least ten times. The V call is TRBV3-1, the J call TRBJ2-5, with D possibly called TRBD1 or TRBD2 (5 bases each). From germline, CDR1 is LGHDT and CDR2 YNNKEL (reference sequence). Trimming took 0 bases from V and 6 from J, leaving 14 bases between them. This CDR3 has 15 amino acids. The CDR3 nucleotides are TGTGCCAGCAGCCAAGATCCTGGGGGTGGGAAGACCCAGTACTTC. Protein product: CASSQDPGGGKTQYF.

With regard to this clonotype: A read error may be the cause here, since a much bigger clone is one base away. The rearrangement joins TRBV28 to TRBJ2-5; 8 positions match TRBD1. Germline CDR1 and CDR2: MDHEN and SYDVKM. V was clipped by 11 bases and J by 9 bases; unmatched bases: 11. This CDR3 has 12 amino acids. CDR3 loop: CACGTGTQSQYF. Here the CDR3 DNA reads TGTGCCTGTGGGACAGGAACTCAGTCCCAGTACTTC.

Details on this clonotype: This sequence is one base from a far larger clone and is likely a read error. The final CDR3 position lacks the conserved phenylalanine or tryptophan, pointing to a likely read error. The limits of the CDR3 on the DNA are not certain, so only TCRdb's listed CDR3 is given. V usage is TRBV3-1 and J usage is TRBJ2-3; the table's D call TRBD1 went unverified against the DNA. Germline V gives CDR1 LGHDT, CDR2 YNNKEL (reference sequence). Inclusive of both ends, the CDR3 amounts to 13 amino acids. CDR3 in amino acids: CASSRGTRVEQYL.

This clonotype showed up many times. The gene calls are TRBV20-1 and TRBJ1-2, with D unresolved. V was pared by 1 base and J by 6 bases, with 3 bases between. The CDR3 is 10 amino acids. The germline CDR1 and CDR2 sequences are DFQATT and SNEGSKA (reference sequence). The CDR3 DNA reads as TGCAGTGCTAGAGCCCATGGCTACACCTTC. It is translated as CSARAHGYTF.

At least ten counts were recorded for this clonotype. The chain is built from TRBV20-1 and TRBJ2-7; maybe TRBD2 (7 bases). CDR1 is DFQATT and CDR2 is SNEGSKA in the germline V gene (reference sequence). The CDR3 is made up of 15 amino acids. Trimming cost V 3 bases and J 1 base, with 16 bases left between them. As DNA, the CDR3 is TGCAGTGCTAGTGCCCAAAGGGGGGGGTCCTACGAGCAGTACTTC. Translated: CSASAQRGGSYEQYF.

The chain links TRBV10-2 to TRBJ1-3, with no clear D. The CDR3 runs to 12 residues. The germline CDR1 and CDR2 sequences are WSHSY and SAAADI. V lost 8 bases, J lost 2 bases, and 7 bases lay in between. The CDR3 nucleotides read TGCGCCAGCCAAACAACTGGAAACACCATATATTTT. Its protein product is CASQTTGNTIYF.

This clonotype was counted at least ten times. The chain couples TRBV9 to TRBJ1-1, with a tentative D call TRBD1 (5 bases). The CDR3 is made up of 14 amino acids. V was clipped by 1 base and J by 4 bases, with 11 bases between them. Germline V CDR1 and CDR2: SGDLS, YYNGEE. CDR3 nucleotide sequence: TGTGCCAGCAGCGTAAACGGGGCGGGCACTGAAGCTTTCTTT. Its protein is CASSVNGAGTEAFF.